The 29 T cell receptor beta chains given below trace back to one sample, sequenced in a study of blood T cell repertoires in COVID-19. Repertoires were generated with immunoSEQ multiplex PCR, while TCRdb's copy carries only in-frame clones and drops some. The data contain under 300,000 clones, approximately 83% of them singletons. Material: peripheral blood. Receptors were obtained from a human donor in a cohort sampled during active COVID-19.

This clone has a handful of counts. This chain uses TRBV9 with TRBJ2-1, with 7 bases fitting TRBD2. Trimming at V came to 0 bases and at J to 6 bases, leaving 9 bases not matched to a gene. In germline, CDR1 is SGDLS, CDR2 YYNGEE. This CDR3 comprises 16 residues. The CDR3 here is CASSVGLRGTPNEQFF. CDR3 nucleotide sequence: TGTGCCAGCAGCGTAGGGTTGCGGGGGACCCCCAATGAGCAGTTCTTC.

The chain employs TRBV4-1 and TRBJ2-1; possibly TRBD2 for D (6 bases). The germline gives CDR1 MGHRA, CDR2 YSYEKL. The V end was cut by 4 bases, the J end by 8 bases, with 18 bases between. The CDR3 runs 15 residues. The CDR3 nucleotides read TGCGCCAGCAGCCTAAGGACCGGGGAGGACTATGAGCAGTTCTTC. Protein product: CASSLRTGEDYEQFF.

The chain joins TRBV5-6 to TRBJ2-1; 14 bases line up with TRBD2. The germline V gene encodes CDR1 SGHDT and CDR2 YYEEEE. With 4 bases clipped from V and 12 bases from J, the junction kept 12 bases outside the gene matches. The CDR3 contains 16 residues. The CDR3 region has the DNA TGTGCCAGCAGCCTTGGGACTAGCGGGAGTTGGGGTGGGCAGTTCTTC. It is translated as CASSLGTSGSWGGQFF.

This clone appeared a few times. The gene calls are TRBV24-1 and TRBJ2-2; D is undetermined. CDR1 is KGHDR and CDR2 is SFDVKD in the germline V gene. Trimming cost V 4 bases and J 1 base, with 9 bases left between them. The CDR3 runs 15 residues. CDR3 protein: CATSDTQKNTGELFF. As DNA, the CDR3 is TGTGCCACCAGTGACACACAGAAGAACACCGGGGAGCTGTTTTTT.

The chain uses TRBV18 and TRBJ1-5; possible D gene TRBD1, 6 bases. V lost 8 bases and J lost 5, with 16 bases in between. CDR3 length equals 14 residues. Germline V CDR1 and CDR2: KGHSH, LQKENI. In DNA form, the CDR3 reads TGTGCCAGCGCTGGGGGGGGCGCCGATCAGCCCCAGCATTTT. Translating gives CASAGGGADQPQHF.

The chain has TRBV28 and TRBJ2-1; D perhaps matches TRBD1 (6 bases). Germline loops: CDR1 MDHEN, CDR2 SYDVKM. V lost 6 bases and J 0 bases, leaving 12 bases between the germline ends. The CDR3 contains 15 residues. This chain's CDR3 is CASSLGALSYNEQFF. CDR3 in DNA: TGTGCCAGCAGCCTGGGGGCTCTCTCCTACAATGAGCAGTTCTTC.

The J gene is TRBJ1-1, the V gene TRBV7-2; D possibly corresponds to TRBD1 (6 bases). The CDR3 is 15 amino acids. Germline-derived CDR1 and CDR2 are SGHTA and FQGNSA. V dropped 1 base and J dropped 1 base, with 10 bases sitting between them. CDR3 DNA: TGTGCCAGCAGCTTAGGTCCCAGGGGGAACACTGAAGCTTTCTTT. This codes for CASSLGPRGNTEAFF.

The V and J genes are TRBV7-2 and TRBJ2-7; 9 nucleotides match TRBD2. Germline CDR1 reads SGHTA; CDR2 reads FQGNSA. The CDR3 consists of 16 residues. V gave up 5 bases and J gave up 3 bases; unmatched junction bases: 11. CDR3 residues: CASSPDFGAGGYEQYF. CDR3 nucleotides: TGTGCCAGCAGCCCAGATTTCGGAGCGGGAGGCTACGAGCAGTACTTC.

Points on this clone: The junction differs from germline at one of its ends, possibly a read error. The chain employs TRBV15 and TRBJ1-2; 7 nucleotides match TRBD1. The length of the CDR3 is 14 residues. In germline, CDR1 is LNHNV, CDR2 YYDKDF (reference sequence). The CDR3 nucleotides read TGTGCCACCAGCAGAGATCTTGGACAGGAGGAATCGTCCTTC. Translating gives CATSRDLGQEESSF.

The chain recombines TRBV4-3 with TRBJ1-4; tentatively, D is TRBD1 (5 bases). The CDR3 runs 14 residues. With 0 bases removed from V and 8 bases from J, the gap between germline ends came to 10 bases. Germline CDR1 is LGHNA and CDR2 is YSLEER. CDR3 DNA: TGCGCCAGCAGCCAAGACGGGGGGGTGGAAAAACTGTTTTTT. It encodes CASSQDGGVEKLFF.

In nucleotides, the CDR3 is TGCGCCAGCAGCCACGCGGGGGGGAGGGCCTACGAGCAGTACTTC. It encodes CASSHAGGRAYEQYF. V usage is TRBV4-1 and J usage is TRBJ2-7, with 9 bases lining up with TRBD2. Unmatched junction bases numbered 5, after V lost 3 bases and J lost 2 bases. Germline lookup yields CDR1 MGHRA and CDR2 YSYEKL. The length of the CDR3 is 15 residues.

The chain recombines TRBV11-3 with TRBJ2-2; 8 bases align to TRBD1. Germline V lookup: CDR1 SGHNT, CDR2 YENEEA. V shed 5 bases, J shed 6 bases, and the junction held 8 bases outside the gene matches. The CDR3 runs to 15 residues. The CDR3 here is CASSQQGTGAGELFF. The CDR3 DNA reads TGTGCCAGCAGCCAACAGGGGACAGGTGCCGGGGAGCTGTTTTTT.

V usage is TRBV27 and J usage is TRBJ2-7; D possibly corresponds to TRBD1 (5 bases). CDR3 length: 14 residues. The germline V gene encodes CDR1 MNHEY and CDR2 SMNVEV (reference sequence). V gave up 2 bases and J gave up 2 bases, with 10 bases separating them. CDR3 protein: CASSLTGTPYEQYF. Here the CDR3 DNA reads TGTGCCAGCAGTTTAACAGGTACTCCCTACGAGCAGTACTTC.

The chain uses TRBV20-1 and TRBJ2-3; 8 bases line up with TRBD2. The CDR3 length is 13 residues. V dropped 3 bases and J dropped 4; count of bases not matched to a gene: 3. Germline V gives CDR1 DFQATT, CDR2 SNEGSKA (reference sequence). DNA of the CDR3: TGCAGTGCTAGTTCGGGAGGGGCAGATACGCAGTATTTT. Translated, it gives CSASSGGADTQYF.

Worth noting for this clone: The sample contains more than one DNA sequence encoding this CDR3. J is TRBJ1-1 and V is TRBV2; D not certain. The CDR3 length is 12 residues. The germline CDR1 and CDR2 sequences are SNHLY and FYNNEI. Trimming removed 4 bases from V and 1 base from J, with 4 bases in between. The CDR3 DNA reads TGTGCCAGCAGTGTCCAGAACACTGAAGCTTTCTTT. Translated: CASSVQNTEAFF.

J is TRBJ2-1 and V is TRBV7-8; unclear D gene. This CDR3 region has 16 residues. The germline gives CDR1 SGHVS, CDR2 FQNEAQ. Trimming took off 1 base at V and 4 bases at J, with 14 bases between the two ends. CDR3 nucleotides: TGTGCCAGCAGCTTAGAAGGCGGCGCCCCATACAATGAGCAGTTCTTC. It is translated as CASSLEGGAPYNEQFF.

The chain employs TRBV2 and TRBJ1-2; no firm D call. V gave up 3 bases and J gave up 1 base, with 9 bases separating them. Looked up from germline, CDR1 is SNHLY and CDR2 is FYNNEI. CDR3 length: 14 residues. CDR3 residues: CASSDEQLNYGYTF. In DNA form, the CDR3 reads TGTGCCAGCAGTGACGAACAGCTTAACTATGGCTACACCTTC.

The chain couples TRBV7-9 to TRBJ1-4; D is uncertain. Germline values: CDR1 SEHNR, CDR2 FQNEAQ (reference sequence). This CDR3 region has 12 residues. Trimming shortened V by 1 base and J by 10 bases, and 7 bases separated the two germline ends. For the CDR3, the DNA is TGTGCCAGCAGCTTAGGTTCAGGAAAACTGTTTTTT. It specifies CASSLGSGKLFF. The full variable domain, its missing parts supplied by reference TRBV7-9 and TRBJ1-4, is DTGVSQNPRHKITKRGQNVTFRCDPISEHNRLYWYRQTLGQGPEFLTYFQNEAQLEKSRLLSDRFSAERPKGSFSTLEIQRTEQGDSAMYLCASSLGSGKLFFGSGTQLSVL.

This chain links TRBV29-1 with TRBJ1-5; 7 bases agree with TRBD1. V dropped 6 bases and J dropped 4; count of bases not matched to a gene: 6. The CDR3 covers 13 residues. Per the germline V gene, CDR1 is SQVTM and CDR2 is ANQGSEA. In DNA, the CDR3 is TGCAGCGTAAAGGACAGGTATAATCAGCCCCAGCATTTT. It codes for CSVKDRYNQPQHF.

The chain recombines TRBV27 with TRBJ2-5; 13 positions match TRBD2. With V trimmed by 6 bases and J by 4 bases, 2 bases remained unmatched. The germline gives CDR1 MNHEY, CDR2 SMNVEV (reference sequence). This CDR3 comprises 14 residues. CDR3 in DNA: TGTGCCAGCAGCCGACTAGCGGGAGGAGAGACCCAGTACTTC. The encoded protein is CASSRLAGGETQYF.

CDR3 in amino acids: CASSLALGEQYF. CDR3 DNA sequence: TGTGCCAGCAGCTTAGCGCTAGGAGAGCAGTACTTC. This chain joins TRBV7-9 and TRBJ2-7, with D hard to call. Trimming cost V 0 bases and J 7 bases, with 7 bases left between them. Looked up from germline, CDR1 is SEHNR and CDR2 is FQNEAQ (reference sequence). The CDR3 is 12 amino acids.

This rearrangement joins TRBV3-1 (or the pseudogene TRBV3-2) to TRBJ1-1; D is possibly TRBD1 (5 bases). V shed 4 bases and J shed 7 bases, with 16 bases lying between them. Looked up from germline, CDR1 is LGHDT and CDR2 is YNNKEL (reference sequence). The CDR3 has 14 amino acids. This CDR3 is CASSREWGTGEAFF. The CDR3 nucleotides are TGTGCCAGCAGCCGGGAATGGGGAACAGGTGAAGCTTTCTTT.

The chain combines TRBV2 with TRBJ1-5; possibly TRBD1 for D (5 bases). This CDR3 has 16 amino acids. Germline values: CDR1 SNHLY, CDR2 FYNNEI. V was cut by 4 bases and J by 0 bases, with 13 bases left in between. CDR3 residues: CASSVQKGYSNQPQHF. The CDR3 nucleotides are TGTGCCAGCAGTGTACAGAAGGGGTATAGCAATCAGCCCCAGCATTTT.

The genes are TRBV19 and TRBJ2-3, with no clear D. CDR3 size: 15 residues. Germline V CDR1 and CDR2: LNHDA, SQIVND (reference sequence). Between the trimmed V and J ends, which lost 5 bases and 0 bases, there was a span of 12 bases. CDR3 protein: CASSPTRSSTDTQYF. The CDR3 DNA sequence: TGTGCCAGTAGTCCCACGCGTTCTAGCACAGATACGCAGTATTTT.

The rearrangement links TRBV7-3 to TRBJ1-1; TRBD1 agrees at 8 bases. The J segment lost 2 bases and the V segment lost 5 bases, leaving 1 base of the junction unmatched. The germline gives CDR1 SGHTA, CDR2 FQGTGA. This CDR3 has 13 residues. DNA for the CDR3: TGTGCCAGCAGCCAGGGGGCTAACACTGAAGCTTTCTTT. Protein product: CASSQGANTEAFF. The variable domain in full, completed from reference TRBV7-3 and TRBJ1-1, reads GAGVSQTPSNKVTEKGKYVELRCDPISGHTALYWYRQSLGQGPEFLIYFQGTGAADDSGLPNDRFFAVRPEGSVSTLKIQRTERGDSAVYLCASSQGANTEAFFGQGTRLTVV.

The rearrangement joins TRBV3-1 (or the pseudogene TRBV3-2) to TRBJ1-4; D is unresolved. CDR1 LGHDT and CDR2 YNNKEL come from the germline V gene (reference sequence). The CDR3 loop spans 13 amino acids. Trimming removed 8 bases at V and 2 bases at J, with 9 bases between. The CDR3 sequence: CASGFRTNEKLFF. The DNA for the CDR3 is TGTGCCAGCGGATTCAGGACTAATGAAAAACTGTTTTTT.

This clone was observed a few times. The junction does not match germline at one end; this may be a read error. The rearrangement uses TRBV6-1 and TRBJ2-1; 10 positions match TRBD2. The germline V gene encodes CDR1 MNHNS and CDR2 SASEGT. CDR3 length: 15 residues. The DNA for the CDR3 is TGTGCCAGCAGGGAAGCGGGAGGGCCAAGTCATGAGCAGTTCTTC. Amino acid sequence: CASREAGGPSHEQFF.

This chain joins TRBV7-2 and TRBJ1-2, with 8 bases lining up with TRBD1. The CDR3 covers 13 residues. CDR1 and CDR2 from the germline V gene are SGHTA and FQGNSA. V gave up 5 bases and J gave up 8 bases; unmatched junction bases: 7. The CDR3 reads CASSKDRVVGYTF. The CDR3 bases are TGTGCCAGCAGCAAGGACAGGGTCGTGGGCTACACCTTC. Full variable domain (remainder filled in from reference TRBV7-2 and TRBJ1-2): GAGVSQSPSNKVTEKGKDVELRCDPISGHTALYWYRQSLGQGLEFLIYFQGNSAPDKSGLPSDRFSAERTGGSVSTLTIQRTQQEDSAVYLCASSKDRVVGYTFGSGTRLTVV.

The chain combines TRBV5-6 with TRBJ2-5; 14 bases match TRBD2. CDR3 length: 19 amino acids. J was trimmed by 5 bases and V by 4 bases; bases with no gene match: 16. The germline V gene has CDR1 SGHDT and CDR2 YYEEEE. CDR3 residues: CASSPVPTTSGRAYETQYF. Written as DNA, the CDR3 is TGTGCCAGCAGCCCAGTCCCGACGACTAGCGGGAGGGCCTATGAGACCCAGTACTTC.